Listed below are T cell receptor beta chains from one sample, sequenced in a study of response to subunit inactivated influenza vaccine. TCRdb analysed the RT-PCR reads with MiXCR anew, one entry per CDR3 protein. The sample has roughly 170,000 distinct CDR3 sequences, nearly 9.5% seen once. Source: non-naive T cells sorted from PBMCs, taken on the day of vaccination. All receptors come from a man aged 50-59 years who received an inactivated influenza vaccine. CDR3s include the opening cysteine and the closing phenylalanine or tryptophan. Fields, in order: CDR3 protein, CDR3 DNA, D gene, CDR3 length, V gene, J gene, clone size. A D gene is named only where the DNA matches it firmly. Rows give clone size only sometimes, using once, few, many, or a class for an expanded clone.

CDR3: CSVESWQGLFWTQYF
DNA: TGCAGCGTTGAATCTTGGCAGGGACTTTTTTGGACCCAGTACTTC
D: -
length: 15
V: TRBV29-1
J: TRBJ2-5
size: -

CDR3: CSVCWEGGDTEAFF
DNA: TGCAGCGTTTGTTGGGAGGGCGGTGACACTGAAGCTTTCTTT
D: -
length: 14
V: TRBV29-1
J: TRBJ1-1
size: few

CDR3: CASRTTGLNTEAFF
DNA: TGTGCCAGCCGGACTACAGGACTTAACACTGAAGCTTTCTTT
D: -
length: 14
V: TRBV6-1
J: TRBJ1-1
size: -

CDR3: CSVEPQRGLSYNEQFF
DNA: TGCAGCGTTGAACCCCAACGGGGGCTCTCCTACAATGAGCAGTTCTTC
D: -
length: 16
V: TRBV29-1
J: TRBJ2-1
size: many

CDR3: CASSYLTGASSYNEQFF
DNA: TGTGCCAGCAGTTACTTAACGGGGGCCAGCTCCTACAATGAGCAGTTCTTC
D: -
length: 17
V: TRBV6-2/TRBV6-3
J: TRBJ2-1
size: many

CDR3: CSVEDRLTGASTDTQYF
DNA: TGCAGCGTTGAAGATCGGTTAACAGGAGCTAGCACAGATACGCAGTATTTT
D: -
length: 17
V: TRBV29-1
J: TRBJ2-3
size: many

CDR3: CASSPGQTSTDTQYF
DNA: TGCGCCAGCAGCCCGGGACAGACCAGCACAGATACGCAGTATTTT
D: TRBD1
length: 15
V: TRBV5-1
J: TRBJ2-3
size: many

CDR3: CASSQVDTPETQYF
DNA: TGCGCCAGCAGCCAAGTAGATACTCCAGAGACCCAGTACTTC
D: -
length: 14
V: TRBV4-3
J: TRBJ2-5
size: -

CDR3: CASRVGQSSSYEQYF
DNA: TGTGCCAGCAGAGTAGGACAGTCGAGCTCCTACGAGCAGTACTTC
D: -
length: 15
V: TRBV6-1
J: TRBJ2-7
size: many

CDR3: CASSLGTSGVQETQYF
DNA: TGCGCCAGCAGCTTGGGGACTAGCGGGGTACAAGAGACCCAGTACTTC
D: TRBD2
length: 16
V: TRBV5-1
J: TRBJ2-5
size: many

CDR3: CASSVQGTGGQETQYF
DNA: TGTGCCAGCAGCGTACAGGGGACAGGGGGCCAAGAGACCCAGTACTTC
D: TRBD1
length: 16
V: TRBV9
J: TRBJ2-5
size: many

CDR3: CASSLDGEQFF
DNA: TGCGCCAGCAGCTTGGATGGTGAGCAGTTCTTC
D: -
length: 11
V: TRBV5-1
J: TRBJ2-1
size: few

CDR3: CAISESWPADIGDTQYF
DNA: TGTGCCATCAGTGAGTCGTGGCCGGCCGACATCGGAGATACGCAGTATTTT
D: -
length: 17
V: TRBV10-3
J: TRBJ2-3
size: -

CDR3: CSARVSYEQYF
DNA: TGCAGTGCTAGAGTTTCCTACGAGCAGTACTTC
D: -
length: 11
V: TRBV20-1
J: TRBJ2-7
size: many

CDR3: CASRSGTGTGANVLTF
DNA: TGTGCCAGCAGAAGTGGGACAGGGACTGGGGCCAACGTCCTGACTTTC
D: TRBD1
length: 16
V: TRBV27
J: TRBJ2-6
size: -

CDR3: CASSPTGRKETQYF
DNA: TGTGCCAGCAGCCCTACAGGGAGGAAAGAGACCCAGTACTTC
D: -
length: 14
V: TRBV9
J: TRBJ2-5
size: few

CDR3: CSARTRTTTGELFF
DNA: TGCAGTGCTAGGACCCGCACCACTACCGGGGAGCTGTTTTTT
D: -
length: 14
V: TRBV20-1
J: TRBJ2-2
size: few

CDR3: CASSSPRGRQPQHF
DNA: TGTGCCAGCAGTTCCCCCAGGGGCCGACAGCCCCAGCATTTT
D: -
length: 14
V: TRBV28
J: TRBJ1-5
size: few

CDR3: CSVGQGTNEKLFF
DNA: TGCAGCGTGGGACAGGGAACTAATGAAAAACTGTTTTTT
D: TRBD1
length: 13
V: TRBV29-1
J: TRBJ1-4
size: -

CDR3: CAGTSLGTKNTEAFF
DNA: TGTGCCGGGACCTCCCTGGGGACAAAAAACACTGAAGCTTTCTTT
D: -
length: 15
V: TRBV9
J: TRBJ1-1
size: few

CDR3: CASSATDGSYEQYF
DNA: TGTGCCAGCAGCGCCACGGACGGCTCCTACGAGCAGTACTTC
D: -
length: 14
V: TRBV7-6
J: TRBJ2-7
size: -

CDR3: CASSLGSRGRSEKLFF
DNA: TGTGCCAGCAGCCTTGGGTCCCGGGGAAGGTCTGAAAAACTGTTTTTT
D: -
length: 16
V: TRBV28
J: TRBJ1-4
size: few

CDR3: CASRADRAEPQHF
DNA: TGTGCCAGCAGAGCCGACAGGGCAGAGCCCCAGCATTTT
D: TRBD1
length: 13
V: TRBV12-3/TRBV12-4
J: TRBJ1-5
size: -

CDR3: CASSQVRTQYF
DNA: TGTGCCAGCAGCCAAGTACGGACCCAGTACTTC
D: -
length: 11
V: TRBV14
J: TRBJ2-5
size: many

CDR3: CASSPGGVVSHEQFF
DNA: TGTGCCAGCAGTCCCGGGGGGGTCGTTTCCCATGAGCAGTTCTTC
D: TRBD2
length: 15
V: TRBV7-2
J: TRBJ2-1
size: many

CDR3: CASSPGTVIGELFF
DNA: TGTGCCAGCAGCCCCGGGACCGTCATCGGGGAGCTGTTTTTT
D: -
length: 14
V: TRBV9
J: TRBJ2-2
size: many